This T cell receptor beta chain was sequenced for a study of T cells after posttransplantation cyclophosphamide (dated by TCRdb to 2016 to 2017). As for the study more broadly: The study tracked T cell repertoire reconstitution by TRB sequencing after myeloablative bone marrow transplantation using posttransplantation cyclophosphamide as GVHD prophylaxis. Public TRB sequences were searched against a database of over 3,600 sequences associated with responses to pathogens, tumor antigens, self-antigens and alloantigens. In 3 patients, TRB sequencing was also performed on up to 3 more blood samples taken 2 to 5.2 years after transplant, and in 4 patients, pretransplant blood was also TRB-sequenced. TRA and TRB clonality were tightly correlated in roughly ten samples, so subsequent TCR analyses focused on TRB only. Antigen receptor sequencing covered samples from 30 to 40 PTCy-treated patients and approximately 15 of their related bone marrow donors. Blood from every one of the approximately 33 PTCy patients who had 1-year posttransplant specimens underwent TRB sequencing.

Overall study outcomes, separate from this receptor: Across approximately 41 patients, TRB clonality was highly associated with recipient CMV seropositivity and CMV reactivation, and PTCy diversity was similar to diversity in CNI/methotrexate controls. The TRB repertoires of T cells infiltrating skin or GI tract showed only limited overlap with the TRB repertoires of T cells in blood. At 1-2 months, donor-recipient similarity was low but rose over the first year, and the later blood repertoires were often dominated by donor CD8+ memory clones.

Worth noting for this clone: Its cognate antigen has yet to be identified. Within one base of it there is no much larger clone, and no base qualities were kept.

Genomic DNA was used for TRB sequencing, which was performed with the immunoSEQ assay at survey resolution or with the hsTCRB kit. The original methods were these. The immunoSEQ software was used for initial read processing, and the LymphoSeq R package was used for repertoire analyses. Clonality was computed as 1 minus normalized Shannon entropy, and a Gini coefficient was also calculated for each TRB dataset. Phenotypes of unsorted samples were inferred by mapping TRB sequences from sorted subsets of the recipient or donor onto the same recipient's unsorted samples. TCRdb limited this immuneACCESS table to in-frame rearrangements with V and J called. A share of clones is missing; checked studies link under half to unresolved V genes, and the rest is unexplained. V and J calls and clone size come straight from that table; D and trimming were deduced from the DNA. In this sample the table shows about 1,400 clones, less than 98% of which occur a single time. The ten biggest clones cover approximately 1.5% of the sample.

On the day of marrow donation, related bone marrow donors gave peripheral blood samples. Viable CD3+CD4+ or CD3+CD8+ cells that were CCR7+CD45RA+CD45RO-CD95-CD27+CD28+ were classified as naive T cells. Peripheral blood and bone marrow mononuclear cells were isolated by Ficoll-Hypaque density centrifugation and were cryopreserved. Sorting of CD4+ and CD8+ T cells, including naive and memory subsets, was performed by FACS on a FACSAria II. Measured from the cysteine to the phenylalanine, the CDR3 is 15 residues long. Only the CDR3 region is kept as DNA, spanning 45 bases read in frame from base 1. The germline V gene provides CDR1 MGHRA and CDR2 YSYEKL. The germline ends are 12 bases apart after V is trimmed by 0 bases and J by 6 bases.

The chain is assembled from TRBV4-1 and TRBJ1-5, with no D gene named confidently. This TCR derives from a woman in her fifties or sixties in good health, CMV-negative, and a related stem cell transplant donor. Sequences were obtained from naive CD8+ T cells sorted from PBMCs. This receptor has the CDR3 CASSQDKLRGQPQHF. The DNA reads as follows: TGCGCCAGCAGCCAAGATAAGTTGCGTGGTCAGCCCCAGCATTTT.